This T cell receptor (beta chain) stems from a study of follicular helper T cells after annual influenza vaccination. Stated time point: 2015-2016 season, pre-vaccination. Germline lookup yields CDR1 MNHNY and CDR2 SVGAGI (reference sequence). Trimming took 5 bases from V and 6 from J, leaving 23 bases between them. The length of the CDR3 is 16 residues. This clone occurred a few times. Libraries were prepared by immunoSEQ multiplex PCR; TCRdb keeps only in-frame clonotypes and omits some of them. The repertoire holds more than 13,000 clones, with roughly 74% as singletons. The chain joins TRBV6-6 to TRBJ2-7; tentative D call: TRBD1 (5 bases). The material was CXCR5- memory CD4+ T cells sorted from blood, obtained on the day of influenza vaccination. This TCR was recovered from an adult who received the influenza vaccine. The DNA of the CDR3 is TGTGCCAGCAGTGCAACGTTCCTAGGGGCACTGGGCGAGCAGTACTTC. This sequence encodes CASSATFLGALGEQYF.